This TCR beta chain was captured by sequencing in a study of OX40 agonist ivuxolimab in advanced cancers. Background on the whole study: Ivuxolimab was an agonistic, fully human IgG2 monoclonal antibody directed against OX40 (CD134), a costimulatory receptor. Of the roughly 51 patients in dose escalation, some 20 had hepatocellular carcinoma, about 15 had melanoma, 9 had renal cell carcinoma and 9 had head and neck cancer. The purpose of peripheral TCRbeta sequencing was to test whether ivuxolimab changed TCR sequence diversity and led to clonal T-cell expansion. A male proportion of 82.7% and a mean age of about 60 years, ranging from about 23 to 90, were recorded for the dose-escalation cohort. The paper describes the monotherapy dose-escalation part (N ≈ 52 patients) of the phase I trial of ivuxolimab. Patients were allowed to have had prior anti-PD-1, anti-PD-L1 or anti-CTLA-4 therapy, and approximately 39% of the dose-escalation patients had been treated with checkpoint inhibitors. Partial responses occurred in three dose-escalation patients, of whom one had hepatocellular carcinoma and two had cutaneous melanoma. Intravenous ivuxolimab was administered to patients every 2 weeks at six dose levels: 0.01, 0.1, 0.3, 1.5, 3 and 10 mg/kg. Points the paper makes about the study in general: At doses from 0.1 to 3.0 mg/kg, clonal expansion was seen in both CD4+ and CD8+ blood T cells between baseline and week 6. After ivuxolimab, expanded clones were on average more numerous among CD8+ T cells than among CD4+ T cells. The antigen specificity of the peripheral T cells that underwent clonal expansion was not determined. Low levels of normalized T-cell clonal expansion were also seen in some patients who did not respond. In the 0.1-3.0 mg/kg groups, partial responders were among the patients with the lowest normalized peripheral clonal expansion, particularly in CD8+ T cells.

To sequence the TCRbeta CDR3 region, genomic DNA was isolated from the sorted cells. TCRbeta CDR3 regions were sequenced using the immunoSEQ Assay. TCRdb re-hosts the immuneACCESS table, in-frame sequences only. Its copies lack some clones; in the studies checked, an unresolved V gene accounts for under half of them, and the cause for the rest is not known. The sample has tens of thousands of clones on record, almost 90% of them singletons. The ten biggest clones cover roughly 4.4% of the sample. Patients with autoimmune disease history or receiving systemic immunosuppression were excluded from the trial. Peripheral blood for TCR sequencing was drawn from every dose cohort at baseline, at cycle 4 day 1 and at cycle 7 day 1. Samples were obtained from an open-label, multicenter, first-in-human phase I dose-escalation trial of ivuxolimab. Adults with locally advanced or metastatic melanoma, renal cell carcinoma, hepatocellular carcinoma or head and neck squamous cell carcinoma were enrolled in the trial. Before TCR sequencing, CD4+ T cells and CD8+ T cells were sorted from peripheral blood as separate populations.

Inclusive of the bounding cysteine and phenylalanine, the CDR3 is 16 residues long. The DNA shown is the 48-base CDR3, in frame from base 1. Ends trimmed: V by 5 bases, J by 7 bases; bases unmatched to a gene: 13. From the germline V gene, CDR1 is SGHNT and CDR2 is YENEEA. Concerning this clone itself: The specificity of this receptor is unknown. No qualities accompany the bases; no much larger clone lies one base away.

This receptor chain uses TRBV11-3 and TRBJ2-7; 11 bases in between match TRBD2. The sequenced sample was CD4+ or CD8+ T cells sorted from blood, obtained in a trial of the OX40 agonist ivuxolimab. This TCR derives from an adult with an advanced solid tumor such as melanoma, head and neck, liver or kidney cancer. The DNA sequence follows: TGTGCCAGCAGCCTTTGGGCCACTAGCGGGAGTGGGGAGCAGTACTTC. The translation is CASSLWATSGSGEQYF.